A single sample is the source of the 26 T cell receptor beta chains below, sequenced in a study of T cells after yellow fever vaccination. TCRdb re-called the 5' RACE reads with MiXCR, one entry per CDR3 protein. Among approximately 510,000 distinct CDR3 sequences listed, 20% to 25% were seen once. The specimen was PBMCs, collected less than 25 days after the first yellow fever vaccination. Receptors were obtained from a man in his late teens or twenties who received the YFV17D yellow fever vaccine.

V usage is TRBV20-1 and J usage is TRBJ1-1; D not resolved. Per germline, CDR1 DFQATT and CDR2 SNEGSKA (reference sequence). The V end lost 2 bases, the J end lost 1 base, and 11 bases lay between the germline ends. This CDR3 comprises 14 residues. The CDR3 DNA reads TGCAGTGCTAGACAAACGGGAGGGAACACTGAAGCTTTCTTT. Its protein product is CSARQTGGNTEAFF.

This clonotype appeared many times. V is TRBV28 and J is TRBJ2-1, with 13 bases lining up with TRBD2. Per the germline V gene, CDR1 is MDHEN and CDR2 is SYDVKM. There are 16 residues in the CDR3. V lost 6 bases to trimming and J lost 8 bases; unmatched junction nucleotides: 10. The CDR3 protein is CASSGAGTSGAYEQFF. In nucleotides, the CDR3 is TGTGCCAGCAGCGGGGCCGGGACTAGCGGGGCCTATGAGCAGTTCTTC.

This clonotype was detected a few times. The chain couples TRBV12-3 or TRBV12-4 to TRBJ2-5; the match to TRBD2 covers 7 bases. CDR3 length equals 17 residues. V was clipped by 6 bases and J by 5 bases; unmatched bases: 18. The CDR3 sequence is CASRVAFGGGGSETQYF. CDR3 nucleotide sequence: TGTGCCAGCAGGGTAGCCTTTGGGGGGGGAGGCTCGGAGACCCAGTACTTC.

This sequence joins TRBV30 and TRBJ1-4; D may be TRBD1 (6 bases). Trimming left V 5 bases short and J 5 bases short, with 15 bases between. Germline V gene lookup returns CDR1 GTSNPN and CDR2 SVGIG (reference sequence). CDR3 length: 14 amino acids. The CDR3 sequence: CAWSRDILNEKLFF. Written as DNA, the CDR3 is TGTGCCTGGTCCCGGGACATCTTAAATGAAAAACTGTTTTTT.

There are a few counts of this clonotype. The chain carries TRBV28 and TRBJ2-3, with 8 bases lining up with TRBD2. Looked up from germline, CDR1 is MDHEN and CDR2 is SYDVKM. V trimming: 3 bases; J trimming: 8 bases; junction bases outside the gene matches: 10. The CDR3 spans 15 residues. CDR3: CASSFGGGPPGTQYF. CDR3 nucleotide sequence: TGTGCCAGCAGTTTCGGCGGGGGGCCCCCTGGTACGCAGTATTTT.

CDR3 sequence (DNA): TGTGCCTCCGGGGAGCATAATGGAGGCACAGATACGCAGTATTTT. Residues: CASGEHNGGTDTQYF. The genes are TRBV6-2 or TRBV6-3 and TRBJ2-3, with a tentative D call TRBD2 (5 bases). Looked up from germline, CDR1 is MNHEY and CDR2 is SVGEGT. This CDR3 is 15 amino acids long. The V end lost 11 bases, the J end lost 1 base, and 19 bases lay between the germline ends.

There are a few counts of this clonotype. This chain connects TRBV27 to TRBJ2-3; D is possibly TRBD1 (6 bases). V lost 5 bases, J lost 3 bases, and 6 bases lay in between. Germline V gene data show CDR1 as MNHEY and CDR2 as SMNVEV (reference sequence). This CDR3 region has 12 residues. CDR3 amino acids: CASSGTTDTQYF. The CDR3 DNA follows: TGTGCCAGCAGTGGGACAACAGATACGCAGTATTTT.

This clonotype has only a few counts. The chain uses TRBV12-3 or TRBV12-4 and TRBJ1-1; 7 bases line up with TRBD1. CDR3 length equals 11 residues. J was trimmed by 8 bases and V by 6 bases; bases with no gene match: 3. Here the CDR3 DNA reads TGTGCCAGCAGGATGACAGGGGAAGCTTTCTTT. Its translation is CASRMTGEAFF.

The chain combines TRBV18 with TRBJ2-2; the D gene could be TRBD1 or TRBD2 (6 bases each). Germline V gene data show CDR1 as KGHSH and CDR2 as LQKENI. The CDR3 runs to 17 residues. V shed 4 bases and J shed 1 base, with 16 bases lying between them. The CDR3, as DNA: TGTGCCAGCTCACGAGATGGGGGGCGATGGAACACCGGGGAGCTGTTTTTT. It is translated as CASSRDGGRWNTGELFF.

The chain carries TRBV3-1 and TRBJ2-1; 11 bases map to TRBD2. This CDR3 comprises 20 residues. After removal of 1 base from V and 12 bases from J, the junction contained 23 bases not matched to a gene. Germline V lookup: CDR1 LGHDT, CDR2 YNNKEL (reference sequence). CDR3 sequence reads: CASSQAAGNRPSGGPPVQFF. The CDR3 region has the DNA TGTGCCAGCAGCCAAGCGGCAGGGAACAGGCCTAGCGGGGGGCCCCCGGTGCAGTTCTTC.

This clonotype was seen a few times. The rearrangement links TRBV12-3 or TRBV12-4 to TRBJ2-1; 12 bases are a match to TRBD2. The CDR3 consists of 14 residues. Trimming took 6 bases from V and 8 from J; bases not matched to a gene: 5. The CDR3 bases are TGTGCCAGCAGGTCTAGCGGGGGGGCACATGAGCAGTTCTTC. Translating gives CASRSSGGAHEQFF.

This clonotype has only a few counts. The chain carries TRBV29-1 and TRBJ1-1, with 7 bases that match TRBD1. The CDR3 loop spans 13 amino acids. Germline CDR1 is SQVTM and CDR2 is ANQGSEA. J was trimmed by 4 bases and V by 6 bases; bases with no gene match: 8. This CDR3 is CSVSRGSGTEAFF. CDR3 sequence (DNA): TGCAGCGTATCCAGGGGGTCGGGCACTGAAGCTTTCTTT. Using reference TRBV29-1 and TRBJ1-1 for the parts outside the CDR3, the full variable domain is SAVISQKPSRDICQRGTSLTIQCQVDSQVTMMFWYRQQPGQSLTLIATANQGSEATYESGFVIDKFPISRPNLTFSTLTVSNMSPEDSSIYLCSVSRGSGTEAFFGQGTRLTVV.

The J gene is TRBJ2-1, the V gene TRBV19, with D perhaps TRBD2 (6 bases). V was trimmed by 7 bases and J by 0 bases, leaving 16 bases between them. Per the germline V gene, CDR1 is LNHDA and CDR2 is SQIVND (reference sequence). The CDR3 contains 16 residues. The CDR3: CASTEGGSFSYNEQFF. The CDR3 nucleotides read TGTGCCAGTACGGAGGGAGGCAGTTTCTCCTACAATGAGCAGTTCTTC.

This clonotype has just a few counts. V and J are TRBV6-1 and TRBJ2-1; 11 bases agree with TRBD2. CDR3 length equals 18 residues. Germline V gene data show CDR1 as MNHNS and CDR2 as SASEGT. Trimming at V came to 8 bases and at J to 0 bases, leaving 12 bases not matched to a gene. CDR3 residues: CASGSASGGTHSYNEQFF. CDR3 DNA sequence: TGTGCCAGCGGGTCGGCTAGCGGGGGGACGCACTCCTACAATGAGCAGTTCTTC.

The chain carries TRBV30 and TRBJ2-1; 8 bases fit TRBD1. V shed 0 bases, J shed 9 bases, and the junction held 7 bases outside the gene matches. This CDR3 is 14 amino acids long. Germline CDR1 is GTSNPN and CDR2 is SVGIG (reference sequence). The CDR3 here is CAWSVKDRVGEQFF. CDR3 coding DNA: TGTGCCTGGAGTGTAAAGGACAGGGTGGGTGAGCAGTTCTTC.

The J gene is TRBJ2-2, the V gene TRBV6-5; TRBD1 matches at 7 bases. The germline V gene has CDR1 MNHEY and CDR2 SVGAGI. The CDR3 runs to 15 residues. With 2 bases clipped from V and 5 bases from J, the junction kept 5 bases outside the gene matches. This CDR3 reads CASSYPRTGTGELFF. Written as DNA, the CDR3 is TGTGCCAGCAGTTACCCCCGGACAGGAACCGGGGAGCTGTTTTTT.

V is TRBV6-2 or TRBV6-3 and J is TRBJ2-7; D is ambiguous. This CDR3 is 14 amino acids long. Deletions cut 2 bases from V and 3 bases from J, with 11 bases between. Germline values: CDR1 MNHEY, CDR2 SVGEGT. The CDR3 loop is CASSYAGRRYEQYV. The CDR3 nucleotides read TGTGCCAGCAGTTACGCCGGCAGGCGCTACGAGCAGTACGTC.

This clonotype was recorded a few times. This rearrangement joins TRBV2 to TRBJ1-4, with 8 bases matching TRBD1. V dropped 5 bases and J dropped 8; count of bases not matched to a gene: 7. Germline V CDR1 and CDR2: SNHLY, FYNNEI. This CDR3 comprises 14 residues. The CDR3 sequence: CASSLQGEGEKLFF. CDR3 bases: TGTGCCAGCAGTCTACAGGGGGAGGGAGAAAAACTGTTTTTT. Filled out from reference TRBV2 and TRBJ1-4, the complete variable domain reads EPEVTQTPSHQVTQMGQEVILRCVPISNHLYFYWYRQILGQKVEFLVSFYNNEISEKSEIFDDQFSVERPDGSNFTLKIRSTKLEDSAMYFCASSLQGEGEKLFFGSGTQLSVL.

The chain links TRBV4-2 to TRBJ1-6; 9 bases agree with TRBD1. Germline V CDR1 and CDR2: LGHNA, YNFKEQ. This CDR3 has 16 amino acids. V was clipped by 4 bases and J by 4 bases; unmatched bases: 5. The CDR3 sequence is CASSRQGGFYNSPLHF. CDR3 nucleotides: TGTGCCAGCAGCCGACAGGGGGGGTTTTATAATTCACCCCTCCACTTT.

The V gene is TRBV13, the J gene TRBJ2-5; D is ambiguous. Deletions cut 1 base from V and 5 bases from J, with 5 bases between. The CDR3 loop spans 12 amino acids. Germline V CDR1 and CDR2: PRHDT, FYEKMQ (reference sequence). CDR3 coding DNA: TGTGCCAGCAGCTTAGTAAAGGAGACCCAGTACTTC. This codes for CASSLVKETQYF.

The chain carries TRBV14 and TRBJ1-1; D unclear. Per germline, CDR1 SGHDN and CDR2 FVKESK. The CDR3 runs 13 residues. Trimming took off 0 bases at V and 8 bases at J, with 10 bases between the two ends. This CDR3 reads CASSQENSQEAFF. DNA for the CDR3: TGTGCCAGCAGCCAAGAGAATTCCCAGGAAGCTTTCTTT.

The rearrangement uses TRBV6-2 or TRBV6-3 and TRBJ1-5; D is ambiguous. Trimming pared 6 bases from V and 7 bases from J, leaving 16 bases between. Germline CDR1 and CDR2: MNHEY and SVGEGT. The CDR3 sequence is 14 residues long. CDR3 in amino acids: CASSINGRSQPQHF. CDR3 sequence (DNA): TGTGCCAGCAGCATTAACGGGCGGTCCCAGCCCCAGCATTTT.

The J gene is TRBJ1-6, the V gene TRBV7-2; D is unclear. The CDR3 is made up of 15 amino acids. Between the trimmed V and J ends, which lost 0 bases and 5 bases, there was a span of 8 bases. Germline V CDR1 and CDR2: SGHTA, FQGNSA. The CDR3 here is CASSLAGQNNSPLHF. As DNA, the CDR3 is TGTGCCAGCAGCTTAGCGGGCCAGAATAATTCACCCCTCCACTTT.

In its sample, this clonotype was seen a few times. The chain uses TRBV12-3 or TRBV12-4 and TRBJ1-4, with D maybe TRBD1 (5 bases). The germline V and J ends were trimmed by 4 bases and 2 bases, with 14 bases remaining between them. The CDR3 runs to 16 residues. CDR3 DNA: TGTGCCAGCAGTTCTATGGGACTCGGTACTAATGAAAAACTGTTTTTT. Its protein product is CASSSMGLGTNEKLFF.

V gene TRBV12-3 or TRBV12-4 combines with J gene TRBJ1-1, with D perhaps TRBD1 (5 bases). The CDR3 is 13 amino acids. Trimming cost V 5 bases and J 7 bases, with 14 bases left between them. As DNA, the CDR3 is TGTGCCAGCAGTCTGGTCCGAACAGGTGAAGCTTTCTTT. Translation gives CASSLVRTGEAFF.

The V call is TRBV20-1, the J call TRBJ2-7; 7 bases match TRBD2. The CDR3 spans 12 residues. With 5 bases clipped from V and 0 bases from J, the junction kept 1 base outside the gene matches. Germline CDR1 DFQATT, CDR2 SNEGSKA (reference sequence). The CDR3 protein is CSARDYSYEQYF. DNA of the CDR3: TGCAGTGCTCGGGACTACTCCTACGAGCAGTACTTC.